This TCR beta chain was identified in a study of shared clonotypes between healthy human individuals. Notes on the study in general: The sole specimen, blood, was sampled, and tissue repertoires likely differ.

Generated by immunoSEQ multiplex PCR, the TCRdb table keeps only in-frame clones and is missing some. The sample lists about 180,000 clones, over 85% occurring once. Points on this clone: Antigen: not known.

The authors divided CD4+ cells into CD45RA+ naive and CD45RA-negative memory subsets. The receptor was isolated from a woman aged 25 to 39 in good health. Source material: naive CD4+ T cells sorted from blood. As for subset: CD45RA+ positively selected.

DNA of the CDR3: TGTGCCAGCAGTACCGACAGGGACGGCTACGAGCAGTACTTC. Translated, it gives CASSTDRDGYEQYF. The chain recombines TRBV6-5 with TRBJ2-7; 7 bases map to TRBD1. CDR3 length equals 14 residues. The germline gives CDR1 MNHEY, CDR2 SVGAGI. J gave up 3 bases and V 5 bases, and 7 bases lay outside the gene matches.